The entry below describes one T cell receptor beta chain. Its antigen is not identified. CDR1 MDHEN and CDR2 SYDVKM come from the germline V gene. The CDR3 consists of 15 residues. V lost 2 bases and J lost 9, with 20 bases in between. The data stem from a study of blood T cells in healthy people across ages. Study summary: Template switching caught about one barcoded beta molecule for each two T cells. Findings and limits, study-wide: Diversity estimates from one million T cells were considered underestimates.

Through a sample-barcoded 5' primer and a J-beta primer mix, a second PCR was run for roughly 7 to 11 cycles. Template switching added a 12-random-nucleotide identifier to every cDNA molecule. The yield of each sample was at least 3 million CDR3-containing paired-end reads. MiXCR, applied by TCRdb to the 5' RACE reads, yields one record per CDR3 protein. In the table there are approximately 1.5 million distinct CDR3 sequences, roughly 32% of which are singletons. The sequencing sample was made of blood. This rearrangement joins TRBV28 to TRBJ2-7; TRBD2 might be the D (6 bases). The sequence came from a woman in her twenties or thirties in good health. Written as DNA, the CDR3 is TGTGCCAGCAGTTTACTGCAGGAGGGGTTCTTGGGGCAGTACTTC. It yields the protein CASSLLQEGFLGQYF.